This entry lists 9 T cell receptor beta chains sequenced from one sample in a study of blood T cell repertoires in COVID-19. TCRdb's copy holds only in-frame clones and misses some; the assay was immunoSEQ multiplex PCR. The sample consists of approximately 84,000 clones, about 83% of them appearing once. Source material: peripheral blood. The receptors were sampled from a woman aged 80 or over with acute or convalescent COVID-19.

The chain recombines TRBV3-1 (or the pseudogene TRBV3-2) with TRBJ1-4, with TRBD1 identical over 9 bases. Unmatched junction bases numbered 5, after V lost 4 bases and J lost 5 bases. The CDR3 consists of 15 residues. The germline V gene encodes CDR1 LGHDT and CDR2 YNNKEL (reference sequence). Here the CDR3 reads CASSLAGQGNEKLFF. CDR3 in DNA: TGTGCCAGCAGCCTAGCCGGACAGGGGAATGAAAAACTGTTTTTT.

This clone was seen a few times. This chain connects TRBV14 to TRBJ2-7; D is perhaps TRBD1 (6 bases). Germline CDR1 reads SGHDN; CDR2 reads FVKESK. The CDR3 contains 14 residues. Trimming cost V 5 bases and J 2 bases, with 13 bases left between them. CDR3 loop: CASSSEGGTYEQYF. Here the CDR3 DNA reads TGTGCCAGCAGCTCGGAAGGGGGTACCTACGAGCAGTACTTC.

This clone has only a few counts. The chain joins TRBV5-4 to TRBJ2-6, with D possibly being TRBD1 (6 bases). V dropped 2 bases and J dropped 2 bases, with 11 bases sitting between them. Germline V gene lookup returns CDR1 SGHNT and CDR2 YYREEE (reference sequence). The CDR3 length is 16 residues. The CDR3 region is CASSFQGRTGANVLTF. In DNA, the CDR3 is TGTGCCAGCAGCTTCCAGGGGCGGACTGGGGCCAACGTCCTGACTTTC.

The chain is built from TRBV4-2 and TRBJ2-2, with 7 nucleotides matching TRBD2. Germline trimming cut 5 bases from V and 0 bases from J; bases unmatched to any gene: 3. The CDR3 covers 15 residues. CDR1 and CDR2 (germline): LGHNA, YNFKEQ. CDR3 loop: CASSSGNANTGELFF. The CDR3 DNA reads TGTGCCAGCAGCAGCGGGAACGCGAACACCGGGGAGCTGTTTTTT.

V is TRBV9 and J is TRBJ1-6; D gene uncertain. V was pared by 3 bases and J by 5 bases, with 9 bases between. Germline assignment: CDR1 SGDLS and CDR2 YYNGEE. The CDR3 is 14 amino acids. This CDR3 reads CASSGWLHNSPLHF. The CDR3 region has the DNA TGTGCCAGCAGCGGCTGGCTCCATAATTCACCCCTCCACTTT.

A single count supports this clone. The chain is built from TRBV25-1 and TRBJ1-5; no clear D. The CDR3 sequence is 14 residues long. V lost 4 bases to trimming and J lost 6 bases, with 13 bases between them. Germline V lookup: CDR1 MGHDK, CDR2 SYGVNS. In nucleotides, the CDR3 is TGTGCCAGCAGTGTGTCCGAGGGAAGTCAGCCCCAGCATTTT. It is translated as CASSVSEGSQPQHF. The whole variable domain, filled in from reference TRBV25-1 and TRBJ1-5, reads EADIYQTPRYLVIGTGKKITLECSQTMGHDKMYWYQQDPGMELHLIHYSYGVNSTEKGDLSSESTVSRIRTEHFPLTLESARPSHTSQYLCASSVSEGSQPQHFGDGTRLSIL.

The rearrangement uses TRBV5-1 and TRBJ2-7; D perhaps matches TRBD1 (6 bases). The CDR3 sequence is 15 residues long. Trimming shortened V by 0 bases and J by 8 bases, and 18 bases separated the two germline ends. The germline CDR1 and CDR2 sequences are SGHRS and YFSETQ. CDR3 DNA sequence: TGCGCCAGCAGCTTGGAGGACCTCAGGGGCCCCAAGCAGTACTTC. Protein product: CASSLEDLRGPKQYF.

CDR3 sequence reads: CASSPSAGTDTQYF. CDR3 bases: TGTGCCAGCAGCCCTTCGGCGGGCACAGATACGCAGTATTTT. V is TRBV7-2 and J is TRBJ2-3, with D unclear. The CDR3 is made up of 14 amino acids. Trimming took 5 bases from V and 1 from J, leaving 10 bases between them. Germline V gives CDR1 SGHTA, CDR2 FQGNSA. Complete variable domain (other parts from reference TRBV7-2 and TRBJ2-3): GAGVSQSPSNKVTEKGKDVELRCDPISGHTALYWYRQSLGQGLEFLIYFQGNSAPDKSGLPSDRFSAERTGGSVSTLTIQRTQQEDSAVYLCASSPSAGTDTQYFGPGTRLTVL.

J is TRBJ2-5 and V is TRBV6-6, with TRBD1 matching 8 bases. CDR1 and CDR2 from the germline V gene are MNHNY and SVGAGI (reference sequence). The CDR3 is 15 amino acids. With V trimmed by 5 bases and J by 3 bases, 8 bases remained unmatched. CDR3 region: CASSRRQGKEETQYF. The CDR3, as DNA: TGTGCCAGCAGTCGTCGACAGGGGAAGGAAGAGACCCAGTACTTC.